The sequence of this T cell receptor beta chain was determined in a study of T cell repertoires in cytomegalovirus infection. The wider study: The study used recently identified HLA-C-restricted and well-studied HLA-B-restricted CMV epitopes. CMV infection together with matching HLA type was indicated by public TCR beta signatures.

CDR3 length equals 16 residues. Germline CDR1 reads ENHRY; CDR2 reads SYGVKD. V was clipped by 6 bases and J by 6 bases; unmatched bases: 13. One entry per CDR3 protein results from TCRdb running MiXCR on the reads. This sample carries around 900,000 distinct CDR3 sequences, about a third of them seen once, and the ten largest clones take around an eighth. With regard to this clonotype: Its antigen is not known.

The rearrangement joins TRBV10-3 to TRBJ1-5; 8 bases match TRBD1. The specimen comprised cultured CD8+ T cells from PBMCs, sampled from culture after CMV antigen stimulation. This clonotype was obtained from a human donor in good health (CMV status not recorded). Some clones in this sample may be carry-over from other donors' samples. The CDR3 bases are TGTGCCATCAGCATCCTTCCGGGACAGGTGATTCAGCCCCAGCATTTT. Translation: CAISILPGQVIQPQHF.